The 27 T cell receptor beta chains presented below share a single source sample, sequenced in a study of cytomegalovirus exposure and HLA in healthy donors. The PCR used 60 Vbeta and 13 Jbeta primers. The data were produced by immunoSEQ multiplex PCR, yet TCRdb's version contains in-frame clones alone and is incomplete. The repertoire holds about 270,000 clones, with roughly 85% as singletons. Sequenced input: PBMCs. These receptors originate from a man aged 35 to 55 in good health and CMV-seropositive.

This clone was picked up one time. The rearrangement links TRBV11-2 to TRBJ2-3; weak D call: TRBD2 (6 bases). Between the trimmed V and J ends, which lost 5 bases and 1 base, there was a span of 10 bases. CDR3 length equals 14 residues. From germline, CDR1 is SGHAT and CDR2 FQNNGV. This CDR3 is CASSPQRGTDTQYF. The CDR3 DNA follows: TGTGCCAGCAGCCCACAGCGGGGCACAGATACGCAGTATTTT.

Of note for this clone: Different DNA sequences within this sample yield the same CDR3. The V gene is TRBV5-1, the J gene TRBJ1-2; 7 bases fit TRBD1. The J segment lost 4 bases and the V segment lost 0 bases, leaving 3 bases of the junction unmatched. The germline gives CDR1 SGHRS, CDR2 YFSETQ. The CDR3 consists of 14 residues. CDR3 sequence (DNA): TGCGCCAGCAGCTTGGGACAGGGCAGCTATGGCTACACCTTC. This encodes CASSLGQGSYGYTF.

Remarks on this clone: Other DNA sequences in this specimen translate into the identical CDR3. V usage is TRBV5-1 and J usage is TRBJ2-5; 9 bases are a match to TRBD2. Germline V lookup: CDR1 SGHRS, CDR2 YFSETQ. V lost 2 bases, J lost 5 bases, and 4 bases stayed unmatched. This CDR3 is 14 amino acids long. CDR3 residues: CASSLAGGQETQYF. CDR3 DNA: TGCGCCAGCAGCTTAGCGGGAGGACAGGAGACCCAGTACTTC.

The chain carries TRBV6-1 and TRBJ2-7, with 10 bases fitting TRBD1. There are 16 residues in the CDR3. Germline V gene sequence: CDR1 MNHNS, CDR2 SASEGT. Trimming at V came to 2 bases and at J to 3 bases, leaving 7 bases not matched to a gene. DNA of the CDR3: TGTGCCAGCAGTGAACGGGACAGGGGAGCTGTCTACGAGCAGTACTTC. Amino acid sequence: CASSERDRGAVYEQYF.

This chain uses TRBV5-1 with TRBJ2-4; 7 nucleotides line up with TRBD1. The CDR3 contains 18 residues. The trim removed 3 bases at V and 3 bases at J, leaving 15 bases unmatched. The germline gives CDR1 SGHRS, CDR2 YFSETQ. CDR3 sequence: CASSSTPRDSLNKNIQYF. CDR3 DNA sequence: TGCGCCAGCAGCTCGACCCCCCGGGACAGCTTAAACAAAAACATTCAGTACTTC.

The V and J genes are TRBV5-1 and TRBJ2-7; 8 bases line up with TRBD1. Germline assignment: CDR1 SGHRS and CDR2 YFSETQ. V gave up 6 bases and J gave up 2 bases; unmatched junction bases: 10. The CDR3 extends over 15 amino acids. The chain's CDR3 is CASTRGAGGTYEQYF. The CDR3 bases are TGCGCCAGCACTAGGGGGGCAGGGGGCACCTACGAGCAGTACTTC.

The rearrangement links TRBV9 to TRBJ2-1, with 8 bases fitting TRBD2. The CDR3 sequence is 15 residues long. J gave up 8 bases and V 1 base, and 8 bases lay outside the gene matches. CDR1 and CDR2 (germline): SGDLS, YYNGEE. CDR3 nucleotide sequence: TGTGCCAGCAGCGTAAGGGGACTAGTGACTCATGAGCAGTTCTTC. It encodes CASSVRGLVTHEQFF.

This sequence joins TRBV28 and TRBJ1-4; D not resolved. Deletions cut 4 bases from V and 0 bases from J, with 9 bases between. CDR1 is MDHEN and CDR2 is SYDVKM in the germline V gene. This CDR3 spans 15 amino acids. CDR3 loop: CASSSTAATNEKLFF. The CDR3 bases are TGTGCCAGCAGTTCTACAGCTGCAACTAATGAAAAACTGTTTTTT.

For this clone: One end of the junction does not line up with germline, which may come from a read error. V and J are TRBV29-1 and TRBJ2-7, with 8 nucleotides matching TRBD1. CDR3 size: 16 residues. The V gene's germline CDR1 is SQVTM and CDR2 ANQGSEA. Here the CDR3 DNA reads TGCAGCGTCCCCGCCAAAAAGACAGGGGACCCCTACGAGCGGTACTTC. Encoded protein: CSVPAKKTGDPYERYF.

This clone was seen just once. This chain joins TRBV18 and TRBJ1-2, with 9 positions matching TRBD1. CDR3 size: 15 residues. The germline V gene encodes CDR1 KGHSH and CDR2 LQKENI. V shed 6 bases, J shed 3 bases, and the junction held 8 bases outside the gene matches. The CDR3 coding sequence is TGTGCCAGCTCCACCACAGGGGGCGAGGACTATGGCTACACCTTC. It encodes CASSTTGGEDYGYTF.

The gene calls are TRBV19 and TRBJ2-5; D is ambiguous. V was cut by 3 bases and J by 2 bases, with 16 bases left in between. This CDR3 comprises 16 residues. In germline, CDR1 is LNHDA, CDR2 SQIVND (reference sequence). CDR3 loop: CASSIMNQAGQETQYF. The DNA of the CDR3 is TGTGCCAGTAGTATTATGAATCAAGCAGGACAAGAGACCCAGTACTTC.

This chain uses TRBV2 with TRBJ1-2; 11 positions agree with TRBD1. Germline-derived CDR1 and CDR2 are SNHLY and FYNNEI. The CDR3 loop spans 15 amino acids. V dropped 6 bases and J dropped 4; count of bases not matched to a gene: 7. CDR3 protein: CASRTDRGLTYGYTF. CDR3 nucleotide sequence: TGTGCCAGCAGAACGGACAGGGGGCTAACCTATGGCTACACCTTC. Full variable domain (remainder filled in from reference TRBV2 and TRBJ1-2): EPEVTQTPSHQVTQMGQEVILRCVPISNHLYFYWYRQILGQKVEFLVSFYNNEISEKSEIFDDQFSVERPDGSNFTLKIRSTKLEDSAMYFCASRTDRGLTYGYTFGSGTRLTVV.

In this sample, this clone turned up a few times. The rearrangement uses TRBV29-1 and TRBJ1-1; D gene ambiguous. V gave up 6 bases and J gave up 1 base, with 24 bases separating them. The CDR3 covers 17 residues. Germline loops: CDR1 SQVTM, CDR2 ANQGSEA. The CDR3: CSVSRIGERHTNTEAFF. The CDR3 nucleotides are TGCAGCGTGTCTAGAATTGGAGAACGGCATACGAACACTGAAGCTTTCTTT.

CDR3 sequence reads: CASSPRTGGGGYTF. The CDR3 DNA reads as TGCGCCAGCAGCCCCCGGACAGGGGGCGGTGGCTACACCTTC. V usage is TRBV4-1 and J usage is TRBJ1-2; 11 nucleotides align to TRBD1. Unmatched junction bases numbered 5, after V lost 4 bases and J lost 7 bases. Germline V gene data show CDR1 as MGHRA and CDR2 as YSYEKL. CDR3 length equals 14 residues.

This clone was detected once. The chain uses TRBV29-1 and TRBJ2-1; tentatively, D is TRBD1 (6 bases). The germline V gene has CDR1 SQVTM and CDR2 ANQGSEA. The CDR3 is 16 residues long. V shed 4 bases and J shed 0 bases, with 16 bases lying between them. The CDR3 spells CSVVSNGQSSYNEQFF. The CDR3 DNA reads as TGCAGCGTTGTAAGTAACGGACAGAGCTCCTACAATGAGCAGTTCTTC.

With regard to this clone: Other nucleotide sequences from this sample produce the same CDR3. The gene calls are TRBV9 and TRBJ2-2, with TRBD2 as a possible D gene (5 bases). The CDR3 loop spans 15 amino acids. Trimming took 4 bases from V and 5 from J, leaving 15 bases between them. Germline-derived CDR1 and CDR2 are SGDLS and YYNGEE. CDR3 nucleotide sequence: TGTGCCAGCAGCCCGCGTTCGGAGGTTACCGGGGAGCTGTTTTTT. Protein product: CASSPRSEVTGELFF.

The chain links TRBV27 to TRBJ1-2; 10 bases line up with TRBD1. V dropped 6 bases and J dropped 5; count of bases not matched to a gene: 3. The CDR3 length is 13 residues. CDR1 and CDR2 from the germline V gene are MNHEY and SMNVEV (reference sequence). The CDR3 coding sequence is TGTGCCAGCAGAGACAGGGGGCGATATGGCTACACCTTC. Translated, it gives CASRDRGRYGYTF.

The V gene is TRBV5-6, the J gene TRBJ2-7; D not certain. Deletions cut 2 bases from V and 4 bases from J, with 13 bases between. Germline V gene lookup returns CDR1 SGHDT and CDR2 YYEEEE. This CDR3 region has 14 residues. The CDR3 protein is CASSLSRSSYEQYF. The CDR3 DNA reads TGTGCCAGCAGCTTATCACGTAGTTCTTACGAGCAGTACTTC.

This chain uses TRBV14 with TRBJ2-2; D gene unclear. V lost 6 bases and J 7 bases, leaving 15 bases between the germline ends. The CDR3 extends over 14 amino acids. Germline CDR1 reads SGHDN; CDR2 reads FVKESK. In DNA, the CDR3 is TGTGCCAGCAGTCCTTCACGAGGCGTCGGGGAGCTGTTTTTT. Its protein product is CASSPSRGVGELFF.

CDR3 sequence (DNA): TGTGCCAGCAGTTACAACAGGGCGCATAATGAAAAACTGTTTTTT. Translation gives CASSYNRAHNEKLFF. The chain links TRBV6-5 to TRBJ1-4, with D possibly TRBD1 on 6 matching bases. The length of the CDR3 is 15 residues. Between the trimmed V and J ends, which lost 2 bases and 4 bases, there was a span of 11 bases. Germline V gene sequence: CDR1 MNHEY, CDR2 SVGAGI.

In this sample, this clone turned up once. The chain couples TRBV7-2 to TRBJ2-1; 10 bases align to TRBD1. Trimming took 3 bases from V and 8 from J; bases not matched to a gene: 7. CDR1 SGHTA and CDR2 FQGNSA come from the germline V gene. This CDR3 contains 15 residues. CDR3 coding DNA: TGTGCCAGCAGCTTGGGACAGGGGCCCTTCGATGAGCAGTTCTTC. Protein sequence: CASSLGQGPFDEQFF.

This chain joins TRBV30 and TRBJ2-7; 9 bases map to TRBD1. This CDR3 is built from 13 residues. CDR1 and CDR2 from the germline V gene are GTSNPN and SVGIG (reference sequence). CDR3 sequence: CASSGTGSHEQYF. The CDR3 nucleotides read TGTGCTTCCTCCGGGACAGGGTCCCACGAGCAGTACTTC.

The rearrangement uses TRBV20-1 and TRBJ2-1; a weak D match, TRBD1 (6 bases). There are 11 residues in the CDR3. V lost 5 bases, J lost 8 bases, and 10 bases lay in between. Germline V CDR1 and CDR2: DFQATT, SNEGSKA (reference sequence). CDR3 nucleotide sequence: TGCAGTGCTGGACAGTTCGATGAGCAGTTCTTC. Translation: CSAGQFDEQFF.

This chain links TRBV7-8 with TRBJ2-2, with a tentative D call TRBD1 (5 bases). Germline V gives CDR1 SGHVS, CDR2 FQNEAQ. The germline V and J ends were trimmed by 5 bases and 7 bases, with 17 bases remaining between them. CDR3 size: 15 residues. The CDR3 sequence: CASSPRQGDGGELFF. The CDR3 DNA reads TGTGCCAGCAGCCCCAGGCAGGGCGATGGCGGGGAGCTGTTTTTT.

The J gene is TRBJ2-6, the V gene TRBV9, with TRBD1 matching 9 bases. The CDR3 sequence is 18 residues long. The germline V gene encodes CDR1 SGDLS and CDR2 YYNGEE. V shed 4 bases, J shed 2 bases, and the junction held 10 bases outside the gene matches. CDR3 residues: CASSPRRDRVTGANVLTF. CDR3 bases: TGTGCCAGCAGCCCAAGAAGGGACAGGGTAACTGGGGCCAACGTCCTGACTTTC.

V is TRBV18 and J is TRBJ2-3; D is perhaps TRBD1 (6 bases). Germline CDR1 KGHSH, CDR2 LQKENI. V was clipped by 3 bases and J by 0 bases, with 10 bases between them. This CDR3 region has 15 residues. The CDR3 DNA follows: TGTGCCAGCTCACCTCCAGGGGCGAGCACAGATACGCAGTATTTT. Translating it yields CASSPPGASTDTQYF.

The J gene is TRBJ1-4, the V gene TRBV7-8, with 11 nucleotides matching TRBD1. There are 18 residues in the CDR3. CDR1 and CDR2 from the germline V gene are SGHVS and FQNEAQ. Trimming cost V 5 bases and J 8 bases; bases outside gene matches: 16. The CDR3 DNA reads TGTGCCAGCAGCCCGAGCCGCTTACCGGGACAGGGGGTAGAAAAACTGTTTTTT. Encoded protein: CASSPSRLPGQGVEKLFF. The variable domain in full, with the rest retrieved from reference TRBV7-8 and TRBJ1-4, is GAGVSQSPRYKVAKRGQDVALRCDPISGHVSLFWYQQALGQGPEFLTYFQNEAQLDKSGLPSDRFFAERPEGSVSTLKIQRTQQEDSAVYLCASSPSRLPGQGVEKLFFGSGTQLSVL.